This entry is about one TCR beta chain. Its antigen is still unknown. Replicate sorted-subset PCRs were loaded with 150 to 250 ng DNA, about 31,000 T cell genomes. The method was immunoSEQ multiplex PCR; TCRdb's version includes in-frame clones alone and lacks a portion of them. The sample includes some 650,000 clones, about 97% of them seen just once. The CDR3 is 15 amino acids. CDR1 is MNHEY, CDR2 SVGAGI, per germline. Unmatched junction bases numbered 4, after V lost 0 bases and J lost 2 bases. The data were taken from a study of shared clonotypes between healthy human individuals. About the research overall: The study used three CD4 naive, three CD4 memory, two CD8 naive and one CD8 memory plate per donor.

The study, taken as a whole, reports: In general, naive subsets displayed greater estimated richness than memory subsets did. Generation of non-shared clonotypes was less probable than generation of clonotypes shared by all four donors.

The sample consisted of naive CD4+ T cells sorted from blood. Subset indicated: CD45RA+ positively selected. The source of this sequence is a woman between 25 and 40 years old in good health. This sequence joins TRBV6-5 and TRBJ2-7; 7 positions agree with TRBD1. CDR3 DNA: TGTGCCAGCAGTTACTCGATACAGGGGACCTACGAGCAGTACTTC. Amino acids: CASSYSIQGTYEQYF.